This T cell receptor (beta chain) was recovered during a study of post-analysis software for immune sequencing data. Study-wide context: Included courses were relapsing-remitting and secondary progressive multiple sclerosis; progressive-relapsing multiple sclerosis was also included. Points from the study as a whole: The F measure placed samples prepared in the same batch into strongly shared clusters. Compared with controls, patients had more of about 5 TRBV segments, including TRBV5-6, TRBV5-1 and TRBV20-1. Versus controls, multiple sclerosis patients showed significantly lower diversity (normalized Chao1).

The CDR3 loop spans 12 amino acids. Trimming pared 1 base from V and 8 bases from J, leaving 6 bases between. Germline CDR1 is SGHVT and CDR2 is SQSDAQ. Incorporated into the TCR beta cDNA libraries were unique molecular identifiers, which served to reduce PCR and sequencing biases. TCRdb reprocessed the PCR reads with MiXCR, giving one entry per CDR3 protein. The sample consists of about 460,000 distinct CDR3 sequences, under 55% of them appearing once. With regard to this clonotype: Its antigen remains unidentified.

The sequence was collected from a girl between 10 and 17 years old with multiple sclerosis. The chain carries TRBV7-4 and TRBJ2-1; D call uncertain. Input material: blood. The CDR3 DNA is TGTGCCAGCAGCTTAGATATGGATGAGCAGTTCTTC. Its translation: CASSLDMDEQFF.